Sequencing of this T cell receptor beta chain was carried out in a study of response to subunit inactivated influenza vaccine. TCRdb reprocessed the RT-PCR reads via MiXCR and lists one record per CDR3 protein. Among hundreds of thousands of distinct CDR3 sequences, approximately 18% were seen once, and the ten largest hold about 11%. The CDR3 runs to 14 residues. Germline V gene sequence: CDR1 SGHRS, CDR2 YFSETQ. V was pared by 5 bases and J by 1 base, with 12 bases between. This clonotype was counted at least ten times. What it binds is not known. Study results and caveats: Each seasonal flu vaccination may recruit only limited new T cells, authors suggested.

The chain carries TRBV5-1 and TRBJ1-1; D possibly corresponds to TRBD1 (5 bases). The origin of this receptor is a man aged 45-65 years who received an inactivated influenza vaccine. This specimen consisted of PBMCs from blood, obtained around 5 days after vaccination. CDR3 loop: CASRVAGGNTEAFF. Written as DNA, the CDR3 is TGCGCCAGCAGAGTTGCGGGGGGGAACACTGAAGCTTTCTTT. Variable domain in full (rest from reference TRBV5-1 and TRBJ1-1): KAGVTQTPRYLIKTRGQQVTLSCSPISGHRSVSWYQQTPGQGLQFLFEYFSETQRNKGNFPGRFSGRQFSNSRSEMNVSTLELGDSALYLCASRVAGGNTEAFFGQGTRLTVV.